These T cell receptor beta chains were read from a single sample in a study of cytomegalovirus exposure and HLA in healthy donors. The repertoire was sequenced with immunoSEQ multiplex PCR; TCRdb's copy has only in-frame clones and lacks some. This table has hundreds of thousands of clones, about three quarters appearing once. Material for sequencing was PBMCs. Receptor source: a woman aged 55-75 years in good health and CMV-seropositive. CDR3s include the opening cysteine and the closing phenylalanine or tryptophan. A D gene is named only where the DNA matches it firmly. The size of a clone is reported for some rows only, either as once, few or many, or as a class for expanded clones.

>TRBV5-1|TRBD1|NA|TRBJ1-3
CASSPTGGSGNTIYF
TGCGCCAGCAGCCCGACAGGGGGCTCTGGAAACACCATATATTTT
>TRBV11-2|NA|NA|TRBJ2-7
CASSLVQGYEQYF
TGTGCCAGCAGCTTAGTGCAGGGCTACGAGCAGTACTTC
>TRBV5-5|TRBD1|NA|TRBJ1-1
CASSPPLTGTITEAFF
TGTGCCAGCAGCCCCCCTTTGACAGGGACAATCACTGAAGCTTTCTTT
>TRBV30|NA|NA|TRBJ1-1
CAWSLGQGGFF
TGTGCCTGGAGTCTGGGGCAGGGAGGTTTCTTT
>TRBV7-2|TRBD2|NA|TRBJ2-7
CASSPPAGSSYEQYF
TGTGCCAGCAGCCCCCCAGCGGGAAGCTCCTACGAGCAGTACTTC
>TRBV9|TRBD2|NA|TRBJ2-3
CASSGSGTSGGSDTQYF
TGTGCCAGCAGCGGATCCGGGACTAGCGGGGGATCAGATACGCAGTATTTT
>TRBV6-6|TRBD1|few|TRBJ2-7
CAISTGPRYEQYF
TGTGCCATCTCGACAGGGCCCCGCTACGAGCAGTACTTC
>TRBV18|NA|few|TRBJ1-2
CASSPSKNNKYGYTF
TGTGCCAGCTCACCAAGTAAAAACAATAAATATGGCTACACCTTC
>TRBV5-1|NA|NA|TRBJ2-5
CASSLATDQETQYF
TGCGCCAGCAGCTTGGCCACAGACCAAGAGACCCAGTACTTC
>TRBV13|TRBD1|NA|TRBJ2-7
CASSLKGTGGYEQYF
TGTGCCAGCAGCCTGAAAGGGACAGGGGGCTACGAGCAGTACTTC
>TRBV9|TRBD2|NA|TRBJ2-5
CASSSGASGGSRGETQYF
TGTGCCAGCAGCTCAGGAGCTAGCGGGGGGTCCCGGGGAGAGACCCAGTACTTC
>TRBV9|NA|NA|TRBJ1-5
CASSPQAYSSNQPQHF
TGTGCCAGCAGCCCCCAGGCTTACAGCAGCAATCAGCCCCAGCATTTT
>TRBV6-1|TRBD1|NA|TRBJ1-2
CASSERPDRDGWYGYTF
TGTGCCAGCAGTGAACGTCCGGACAGGGATGGTTGGTATGGCTACACCTTC
>TRBV28|TRBD1|NA|TRBJ1-2
CASKRGQEFYGYTF
TGTGCCAGCAAAAGGGGACAGGAGTTCTATGGCTACACCTTC
>TRBV30|TRBD1|NA|TRBJ2-6
CAWNRDRYMGGANVLTF
TGTGCCTGGAACCGGGACAGATACATGGGTGGGGCCAACGTCCTGACTTTC
>TRBV7-8|NA|NA|TRBJ1-1
CASSLAGWDTAAGAFF
TGTGCCAGCAGCTTAGCAGGCTGGGACACAGCGGCTGGAGCTTTCTTT
>TRBV2|NA|NA|TRBJ2-5
CASSDRGETQYF
TGTGCCAGCAGTGATAGGGGGGAGACCCAGTACTTC
>TRBV5-1|TRBD2|NA|TRBJ2-7
CASQRLTGGGNEQYF
TGCGCCAGCCAACGTTTGACGGGGGGAGGAAACGAGCAGTACTTC
>TRBV6-4|TRBD1|NA|TRBJ2-3
CASSVTGGTDTQYF
TGTGCCAGCAGTGTGACAGGGGGCACGGATACGCAGTATTTT
>TRBV30|NA|few|TRBJ1-2
CAWNSGGSRWELYGYTF
TGTGCCTGGAATTCTGGGGGGAGTAGGTGGGAACTCTATGGCTACACCTTC
>TRBV7-9|NA|NA|TRBJ2-3
CASSLRDSTDTQYF
TGTGCCAGCAGCCTGCGGGACAGCACAGATACGCAGTATTTT
>TRBV10-3|NA|NA|TRBJ2-5
CATGERATHQETQYF
TGTGCCACCGGAGAGCGGGCAACCCACCAAGAGACCCAGTACTTC
>TRBV9|NA|once|TRBJ2-5
CASSVGENREWETQYF
TGTGCCAGCAGCGTAGGGGAGAACAGGGAGTGGGAGACCCAGTACTTC
>TRBV27|TRBD1|once|TRBJ2-2
CASSLSYRGSLGTGELFF
TGTGCCAGCAGTTTATCTTACAGGGGGAGCTTAGGCACCGGGGAGCTGTTTTTT
>TRBV10-3|TRBD2|few|TRBJ2-3
CAISDGSGGFGTQYF
TGTGCCATCAGTGATGGTAGCGGGGGGTTTGGTACGCAGTATTTT
>TRBV10-3|NA|NA|TRBJ1-2
CAISEPGGNYGYTF
TGTGCCATCAGTGAGCCGGGGGGGAACTATGGCTACACCTTC
>TRBV10-3|NA|NA|TRBJ2-1
CAILSILGDEQFF
TGTGCCATACTTTCCATTCTGGGAGATGAGCAGTTCTTC
>TRBV30|TRBD1|NA|TRBJ1-2
CAWSGQGLGYGYTF
TGTGCCTGGAGTGGACAGGGGCTTGGCTATGGCTACACCTTC
>TRBV2|TRBD2|NA|TRBJ2-5
CASRGGAGGTQETQYF
TGTGCCAGCAGGGGGGGAGCGGGGGGTACGCAAGAGACCCAGTACTTC
>TRBV2|NA|NA|TRBJ2-7
CASSLPPPYEQYF
TGTGCCAGCAGTCTCCCCCCGCCTTACGAGCAGTACTTC
>TRBV30|NA|NA|TRBJ1-6
CAWGSGTSNSPLHF
TGTGCCTGGGGATCCGGGACATCTAATTCACCCCTCCACTTT
>TRBV5-1|NA|NA|TRBJ1-2
CASSFRQAYGYTF
TGCGCCAGCAGCTTCCGACAGGCCTATGGCTACACCTTC
>TRBV29-1|NA|NA|TRBJ2-3
CSVEAQRRGEVDTQYF
TGCAGCGTTGAAGCCCAACGCAGGGGCGAGGTAGATACGCAGTATTTT
>TRBV4-2|NA|NA|TRBJ2-7
CASSQGGEDYEQYF
TGTGCCAGCAGCCAAGGGGGGGAGGACTACGAGCAGTACTTC
>TRBV15|NA|NA|TRBJ2-2
CATSRSQGLNTGELFF
TGTGCCACCAGCAGATCCCAGGGACTGAACACCGGGGAGCTGTTTTTT
>TRBV28|TRBD2|NA|TRBJ2-1
CASSSAGTSGGLGQFF
TGTGCCAGCAGTTCCGCCGGGACTAGCGGGGGGCTGGGGCAGTTCTTC
>TRBV7-2|TRBD2|NA|TRBJ2-7
CASSQGLAGPPEQYF
TGTGCCAGCAGCCAGGGACTAGCGGGGCCCCCCGAGCAGTACTTC
>TRBV7-2|NA|NA|TRBJ1-5
CASSPRTFSNQPQHF
TGTGCCAGCAGCCCGCGAACCTTTAGCAATCAGCCCCAGCATTTT
>TRBV27|TRBD2|once|TRBJ2-7
CASSLYSGSSYEQYF
TGTGCCAGCAGTTTATACAGCGGGAGCTCTTACGAGCAGTACTTC
>TRBV6-5|NA|NA|TRBJ2-2
CASNGGRSTGELFF
TGTGCCAGCAACGGGGGAAGGTCCACCGGGGAGCTGTTTTTT